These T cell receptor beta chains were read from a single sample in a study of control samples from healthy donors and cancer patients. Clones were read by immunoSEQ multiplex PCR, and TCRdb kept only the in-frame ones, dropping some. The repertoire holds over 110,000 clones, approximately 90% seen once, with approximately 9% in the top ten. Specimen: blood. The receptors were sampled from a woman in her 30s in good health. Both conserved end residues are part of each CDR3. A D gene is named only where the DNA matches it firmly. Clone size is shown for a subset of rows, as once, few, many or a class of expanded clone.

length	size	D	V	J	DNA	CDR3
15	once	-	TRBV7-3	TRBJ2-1	TGTGCCAGCAGCTTAACTCCAGGGGCGGGTGAGGGGCAGTTCTTC	CASSLTPGAGEGQFF
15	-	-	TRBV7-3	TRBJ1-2	TGTGCCAGCAGCTCCCGGGCCGGCAGGGGCTATGGCTACACCTTC	CASSSRAGRGYGYTF
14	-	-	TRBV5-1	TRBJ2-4	TGCGCCAGCAGCTTGGACTTAGGAGAAAACATTCAGTACTTC	CASSLDLGENIQYF
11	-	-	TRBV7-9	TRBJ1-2	TGTGCCAGCAGCCCAAGCGAAGGCTACACCTTC	CASSPSEGYTF
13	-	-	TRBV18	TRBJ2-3	TGTGCCAGCTCACCAGCAGACACAGATACGCAGTATTTT	CASSPADTDTQYF
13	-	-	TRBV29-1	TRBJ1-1	TGCAGCGCAAGAGAACAGGAGAAGACTGAAGCTTTCTTT	CSAREQEKTEAFF
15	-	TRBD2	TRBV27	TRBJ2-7	TGTGCCAGCAGTCGCGGGACTAGCCTCCCCTACGAGCAGTACTTC	CASSRGTSLPYEQYF
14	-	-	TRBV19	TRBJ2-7	TGTGCCAGTAGTATTTCGACTCTAGTTACCCCAGCGTACTTC	CASSISTLVTPAYF
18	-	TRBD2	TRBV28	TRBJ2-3	TGTGCCAGCAGTTTGCCCTTTGGGACTAGCGGGAGCACAGATACGCAGTATTTT	CASSLPFGTSGSTDTQYF
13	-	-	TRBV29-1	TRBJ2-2	TGCAGCGTTGTAGCAACGAACACCGGGGAGCTGTTTTTT	CSVVATNTGELFF
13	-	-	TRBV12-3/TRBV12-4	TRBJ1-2	TGTGCCAGCAGCTCGACCAGGGTGGGTGGCTACACCTTC	CASSSTRVGGYTF
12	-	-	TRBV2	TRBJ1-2	TGTGCCATCCCCTTGGCTAACTATGGCTACACCTTC	CAIPLANYGYTF
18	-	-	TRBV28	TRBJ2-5	TGTGCCAGCAGTCCCTACCCGGCTAGCCACCCATATGGGGAGACCCAGTACTTC	CASSPYPASHPYGETQYF
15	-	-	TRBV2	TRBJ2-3	TGTGCCAGCAGTGAGGACAGCCCTAGCACAGATACGCAGTATTTT	CASSEDSPSTDTQYF
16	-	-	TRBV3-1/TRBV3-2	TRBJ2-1	TGTGCCAGCAGCGACCACGCAGGGGCCTCCTACAATGAGCAGTTCTTC	CASSDHAGASYNEQFF
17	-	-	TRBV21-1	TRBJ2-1	TGTGCCAGCACCACCGGCGCTGATAGTCGCGGGAGGGCCATGCCGTTCTTC	CASTTGADSRGRAMPFF
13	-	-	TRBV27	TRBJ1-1	TGTGCCAGCAGTTGGACCGTGAACACTGAAGCTTTCTTT	CASSWTVNTEAFF
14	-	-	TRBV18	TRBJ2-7	TGTGCCAGCTCACCTCCGAGCCTACCCTACGAGCAGTACTTC	CASSPPSLPYEQYF
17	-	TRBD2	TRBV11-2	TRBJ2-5	TGTGCCAGCAGCTTAGATCAGCGGTTGAGCGGGAAAGAGACCCAGTACTTC	CASSLDQRLSGKETQYF
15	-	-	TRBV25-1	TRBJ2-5	TGTGCCAGCAGCCTACAAAGTCGGGGCAGAGAGACCCAGTACTTC	CASSLQSRGRETQYF
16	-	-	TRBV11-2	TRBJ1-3	TGTGCCAGCAGCTTAGTTCCGGGGAGCTCTGGAAACACCATATATTTT	CASSLVPGSSGNTIYF
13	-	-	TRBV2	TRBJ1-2	TGTGCCATACTCAAGAATACTAACTATGGCTACACCTTC	CAILKNTNYGYTF
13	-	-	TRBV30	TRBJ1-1	TGTGCCTGGAGTGTAGCGGGGTACACTGAAGCTTTCTTT	CAWSVAGYTEAFF
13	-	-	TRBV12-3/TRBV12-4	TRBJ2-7	TGTGCCAGCAGTTTAGGGAGGGTTCACGAGCAGTACTTC	CASSLGRVHEQYF
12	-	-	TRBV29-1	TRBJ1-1	TGCAGCGTTGGCGGTTTGAACACTGAAGCTTTCTTT	CSVGGLNTEAFF
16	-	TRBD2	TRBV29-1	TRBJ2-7	TGCAGCGTCGAAGGTGGGCTAGCGGGAGATTTTTACGAGCAGTACTTC	CSVEGGLAGDFYEQYF
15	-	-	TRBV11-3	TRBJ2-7	TGTGCCAGCAGCTTAGGTCAGGCGAATATCTACGAGCAGTACTTC	CASSLGQANIYEQYF
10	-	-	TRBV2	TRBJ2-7	TGTGCCAGCGCCCACGTGGAGCAGTACTTC	CASAHVEQYF
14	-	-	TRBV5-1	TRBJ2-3	TGCGCCAGCAGCTTGCAGGCAGTCACAGATACGCAGTATTTT	CASSLQAVTDTQYF
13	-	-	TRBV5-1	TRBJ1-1	TGCGCCAGCACCTACAGGGAGAACACTGAAGCTTTCTTT	CASTYRENTEAFF
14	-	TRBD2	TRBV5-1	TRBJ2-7	TGCGCCAGCAGCTGGACTAGAGGGGCCTACGAGCAGTACTTC	CASSWTRGAYEQYF
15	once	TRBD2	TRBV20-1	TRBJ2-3	TGCAGTGCTAGTTTACTAGCGGGGACCACAGATACGCAGTATTTT	CSASLLAGTTDTQYF
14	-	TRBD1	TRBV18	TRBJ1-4	TGTGCCAGCTCACCGGGACAGGGTAGTGAAAAACTGTTTTTT	CASSPGQGSEKLFF
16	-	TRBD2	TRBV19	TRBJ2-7	TGTGCCAGTAGTGCCCCCGGGACTAGCGGCTCCTACGAGCAGTACTTC	CASSAPGTSGSYEQYF
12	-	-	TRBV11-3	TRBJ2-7	TGTGCCAGCAGCTTAGATGGCGACCGGCAGTACTTC	CASSLDGDRQYF
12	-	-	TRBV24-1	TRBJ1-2	TGTGCCACCAGTCAGGGAGACTATGGCTACACCTTC	CATSQGDYGYTF
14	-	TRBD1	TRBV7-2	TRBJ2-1	TGTGCCAGCAGCTCGGGACAGGACTACAATGAGCAGTTCTTC	CASSSGQDYNEQFF
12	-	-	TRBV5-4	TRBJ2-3	TGTGCCAGCAGCTACCGGACAGCTCAACCGTATTTT	CASSYRTAQPYF
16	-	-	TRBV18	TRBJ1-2	TGTGCCAGCTCACCGTCCGGTCCTCCTTCTAACTATGGCTACACCTTC	CASSPSGPPSNYGYTF
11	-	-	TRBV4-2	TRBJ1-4	TGTGCCAGCAGCCCCGGACAGAGGATGTTTTTT	CASSPGQRMFF
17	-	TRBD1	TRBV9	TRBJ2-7	TGTGCCAGCAGCGTAAGTAGGACCGGGACAGGGTTGTACGAGCAGTACTTC	CASSVSRTGTGLYEQYF
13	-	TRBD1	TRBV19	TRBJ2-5	TGTGCCAGTAGCCAGGGACAGCAAGAGACCCAGTACTTC	CASSQGQQETQYF
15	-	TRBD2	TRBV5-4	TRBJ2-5	TGTGCCAGCAGCTTGGACACGGCGGGAGAAGAGACCCAGTACTTC	CASSLDTAGEETQYF
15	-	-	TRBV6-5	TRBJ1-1	TGTGCCAGCAGTCCACCCGGGACCCAGAACACTGAAGCTTTCTTT	CASSPPGTQNTEAFF
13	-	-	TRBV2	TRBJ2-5	TGTGCCAGCCGAGGGCAGGGCGGAGAGACCCAGTACTTC	CASRGQGGETQYF
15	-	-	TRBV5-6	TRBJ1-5	TGTGCCAGCAGCTTTGGTCCTTTCGTGAATCAGCCCCAGCATTTT	CASSFGPFVNQPQHF
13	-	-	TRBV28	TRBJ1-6	TGTGCCTGCCGGGCCAGCTTTAATTCACCCCTCCACTTT	CACRASFNSPLHF
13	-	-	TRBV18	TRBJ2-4	TGTGCCAGCTCATCCCAAGCCAAAAACATTCAGTACTTC	CASSSQAKNIQYF
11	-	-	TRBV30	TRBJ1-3	TGTGCCTGGACAGCGGGCCCATTTTACTTATTT	CAWTAGPFYLF
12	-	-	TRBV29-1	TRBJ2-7	TGCAGCGTTTCCGACGGATTCTACGAGCAGTACTTC	CSVSDGFYEQYF
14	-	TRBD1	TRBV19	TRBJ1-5	TGTGCCAGTACCGACTCAGGGGGTAATCAGCCCCAGCATTTT	CASTDSGGNQPQHF
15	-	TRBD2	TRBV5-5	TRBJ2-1	TGTGCCAGCAGCCTTCTAGCGGGAGCTTACAATGAGCAGTTCTTC	CASSLLAGAYNEQFF